Described below is a single TCR beta chain sequence and its context. The CDR3 consists of 12 residues. V gave up 6 bases and J gave up 5 bases, with 8 bases separating them. Germline V lookup: CDR1 SNHLY, CDR2 FYNNEI. CD45RO-negative, CCR7-selected cells formed the naive CD8 fraction, which excluded terminally differentiated effector memory CD45RA+ cells. These data come from a study of shared clonotypes between healthy human individuals. Study summary: Serving as donors were a couple of women and three men, whose ages spanned 18 to 49.

Each sorted subset replicate got 200 ng genomic DNA, 30,000 or so genomes. The assay was immunoSEQ multiplex PCR, and TCRdb's table has in-frame clones only and misses some. The sample lists about 2 million clones; about 95% were seen once. This chain uses TRBV2 with TRBJ1-5; D remains ambiguous. This TCR came from a man aged 18-30 years in good health. Sequencing input: naive CD8+ T cells sorted from blood. The CDR3 reads CASRGNDQPQHF. For the CDR3, the DNA is TGTGCCAGCAGGGGGAACGATCAGCCCCAGCATTTT.